The 12 T cell receptor beta chains given below trace back to one sample, sequenced in a study of response to subunit inactivated influenza vaccine. In TCRdb, the RT-PCR reads were re-called with MiXCR into one record per CDR3 protein. The sample lists over 400,000 distinct CDR3 sequences, approximately 12% occurring once. The sample in question was PBMCs from blood, obtained roughly 48 days after vaccination. Receptors were obtained from a man in his fifties or sixties who received an inactivated influenza vaccine.

This clonotype appeared once. CDR3 protein: CASSGRSGGFSYNEQFF. The CDR3 DNA sequence: TGTGCCAGCAGCGGACGTAGCGGGGGGTTCTCCTACAATGAGCAGTTCTTC. The gene calls are TRBV11-2 and TRBJ2-1; the match to TRBD2 covers 10 bases. Germline trimming cut 5 bases from V and 0 bases from J; bases unmatched to any gene: 7. In germline, CDR1 is SGHAT, CDR2 FQNNGV. The CDR3 loop spans 17 amino acids. The variable domain in full, completed from reference TRBV11-2 and TRBJ2-1, reads EAGVAQSPRYKIIEKRQSVAFWCNPISGHATLYWYQQILGQGPKLLIQFQNNGVVDDSQLPKDRFSAERLKGVDSTLKIQPAKLEDSAVYLCASSGRSGGFSYNEQFFGPGTRLTVL.

A word on this clonotype: In this CDR3 the conserved last residue, phenylalanine or tryptophan, is missing, so a read error is likely. The rearrangement uses TRBV20-1 and TRBJ2-7; 8 positions match TRBD2. This CDR3 spans 15 amino acids. Germline V CDR1 and CDR2: DFQATT, SNEGSKA (reference sequence). V lost 5 bases, J lost 3 bases, and 12 bases stayed unmatched. The CDR3 DNA follows: TGCAGTGCTCTAAGTGGAGCGGGAGCCCTCTACGAGCAGTACTCC. It codes for CSALSGAGALYEQYS.

The rearrangement uses TRBV29-1 and TRBJ2-5; the D is unclear. The CDR3 length is 12 residues. Trimming pared 3 bases from V and 1 base from J, leaving 6 bases between. Germline CDR1 SQVTM, CDR2 ANQGSEA. CDR3 in amino acids: CSVDIAQETQYF. CDR3 nucleotides: TGCAGCGTTGACATTGCCCAAGAGACCCAGTACTTC.

There are many counts of this clonotype. This chain links TRBV12-3 or TRBV12-4 with TRBJ2-1; 7 nucleotides align to TRBD2. This CDR3 contains 15 residues. V lost 6 bases, J lost 8 bases, and 13 bases stayed unmatched. This chain's CDR3 is CASSPRLWEGHEQFF. DNA for the CDR3: TGTGCCAGCAGCCCCCGCTTGTGGGAGGGTCATGAGCAGTTCTTC.

This clonotype has a count of ten or more. The V gene is TRBV20-1, the J gene TRBJ2-3; 12 bases are shared with TRBD2. Looked up from germline, CDR1 is DFQATT and CDR2 is SNEGSKA (reference sequence). Trimming removed 8 bases from V and 5 bases from J; junction bases left unmatched: 2. The CDR3 contains 12 residues. CDR3 bases: TGCAGTCCACTAGCGGGAGGAGATACGCAGTATTTT. This sequence encodes CSPLAGGDTQYF.

The chain carries TRBV9 and TRBJ2-2; 8 bases fit TRBD1. From germline, CDR1 is SGDLS and CDR2 YYNGEE. This CDR3 is built from 16 residues. V shed 1 base and J 3 bases; nucleotides not matched to a gene: 5. The CDR3 protein is CASSVHAGGDTGELFF. DNA of the CDR3: TGTGCCAGCAGCGTACATGCAGGGGGCGACACCGGGGAGCTGTTTTTT.

This chain joins TRBV7-2 and TRBJ2-5; no clear D. Germline lookup yields CDR1 SGHTA and CDR2 FQGNSA. CDR3 length: 13 amino acids. V shed 4 bases and J shed 3 bases, with 9 bases lying between them. The CDR3 loop reads CASSSGVKETQYF. The CDR3 DNA reads TGTGCCAGCAGCTCGGGCGTAAAAGAGACCCAGTACTTC.

This clonotype came up a few times. One end of the junction fails to match germline, which may point to a read error. The chain has TRBV7-7 and TRBJ2-5, with 7 bases fitting TRBD2. This CDR3 comprises 15 residues. In germline, CDR1 is SSHAT, CDR2 FNYEAQ (reference sequence). This chain's CDR3 is CASSLAGSGRETQYF. CDR3 nucleotides: TGTGCTAGCAGCTTAGCGGGTAGTGGCCGGGAGACCCAGTACTTC.

This clonotype was seen more than once but under ten times. This rearrangement joins TRBV15 to TRBJ1-5; D remains unclear. Germline values: CDR1 LNHNV, CDR2 YYDKDF (reference sequence). The CDR3 is 15 residues long. Trimming stripped 4 bases from V and 5 bases from J, with 15 bases between. The CDR3 loop is CATSKTPRGDQPQHF. The DNA of the CDR3 is TGTGCCACCAGCAAAACACCTCGCGGGGATCAGCCCCAGCATTTT. Drawing the rest from reference TRBV15 and TRBJ1-5, the complete variable domain is DAMVIQNPRYQVTQFGKPVTLSCSQTLNHNVMYWYQQKSSQAPKLLFHYYDKDFNNEADTPDNFQSRRPNTSFCFLDIRSPGLGDTAMYLCATSKTPRGDQPQHFGDGTRLSIL.

This chain joins TRBV5-1 and TRBJ2-3; 8 nucleotides align to TRBD1. V was pared by 5 bases and J by 2 bases, with 7 bases of the junction left unmatched. CDR1 is SGHRS, CDR2 YFSETQ, per germline. The CDR3 contains 15 residues. CDR3 DNA: TGCGCCAGCAGAAACCAGGGGGCCATCACAGATACGCAGTATTTT. This codes for CASRNQGAITDTQYF.

This clonotype has ten or more counts. This sequence joins TRBV29-1 and TRBJ2-5, with TRBD2 matching 14 bases. The length of the CDR3 is 16 residues. With V trimmed by 6 bases and J by 2 bases, 8 bases remained unmatched. Per germline, CDR1 SQVTM and CDR2 ANQGSEA. The CDR3 bases are TGCAGCGTAACCGGGACTAGCGGGGGAGTTCAAGAGACCCAGTACTTC. Its translation: CSVTGTSGGVQETQYF.

This chain links TRBV6-4 with TRBJ2-1; 8 nucleotides match TRBD2. Trimming cost V 1 base and J 7 bases; bases outside gene matches: 9. Germline-derived CDR1 and CDR2 are MRHNA and SNTAGT. This CDR3 is 16 amino acids long. The CDR3 spells CASSDLLAGFENEQFF. The CDR3 nucleotides read TGTGCCAGCAGTGACTTATTAGCGGGATTCGAAAATGAGCAGTTCTTC.